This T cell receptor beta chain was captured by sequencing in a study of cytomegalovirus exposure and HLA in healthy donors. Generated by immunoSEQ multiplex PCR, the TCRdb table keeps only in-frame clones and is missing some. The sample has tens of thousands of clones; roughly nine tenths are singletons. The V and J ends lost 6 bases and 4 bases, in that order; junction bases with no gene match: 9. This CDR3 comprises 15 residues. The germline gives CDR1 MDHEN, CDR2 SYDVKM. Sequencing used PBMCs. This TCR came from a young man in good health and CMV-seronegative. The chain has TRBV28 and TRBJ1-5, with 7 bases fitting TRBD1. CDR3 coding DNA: TGTGCCAGCAGCGTAGGCGACAGGGATAATCAGCCCCAGCATTTT. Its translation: CASSVGDRDNQPQHF.